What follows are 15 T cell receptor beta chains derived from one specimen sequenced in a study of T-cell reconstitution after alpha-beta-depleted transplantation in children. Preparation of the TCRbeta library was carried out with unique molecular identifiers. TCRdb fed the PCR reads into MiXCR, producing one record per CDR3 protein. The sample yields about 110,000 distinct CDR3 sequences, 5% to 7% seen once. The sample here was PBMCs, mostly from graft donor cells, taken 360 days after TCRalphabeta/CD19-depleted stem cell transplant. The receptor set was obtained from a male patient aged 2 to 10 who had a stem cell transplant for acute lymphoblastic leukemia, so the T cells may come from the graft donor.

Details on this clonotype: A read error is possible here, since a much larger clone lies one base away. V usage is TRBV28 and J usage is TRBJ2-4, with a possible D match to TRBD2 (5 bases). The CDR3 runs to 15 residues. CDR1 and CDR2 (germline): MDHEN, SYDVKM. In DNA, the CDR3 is TGTGCCAGCAGTCCCGGGGTCCTAGCCAAAAACATTAAGTACTTC. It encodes CASSPGVLAKNIKYF.

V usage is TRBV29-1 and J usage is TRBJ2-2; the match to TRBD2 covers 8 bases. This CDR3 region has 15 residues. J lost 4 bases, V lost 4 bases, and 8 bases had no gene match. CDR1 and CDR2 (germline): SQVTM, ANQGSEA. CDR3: CSVAGGGKPTGELFF. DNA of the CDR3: TGCAGCGTTGCGGGAGGGGGGAAACCCACCGGGGAGCTGTTTTTT.

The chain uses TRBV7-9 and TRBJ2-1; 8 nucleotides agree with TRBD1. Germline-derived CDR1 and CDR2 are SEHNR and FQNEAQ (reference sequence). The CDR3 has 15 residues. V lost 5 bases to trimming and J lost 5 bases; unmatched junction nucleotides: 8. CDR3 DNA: TGTGCCAGCAGCCTTCAGATGGACAGGGACAATGAGCAGTTCTTC. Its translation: CASSLQMDRDNEQFF. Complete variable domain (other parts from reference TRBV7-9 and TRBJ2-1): DTGVSQNPRHKITKRGQNVTFRCDPISEHNRLYWYRQTLGQGPEFLTYFQNEAQLEKSRLLSDRFSAERPKGSFSTLEIQRTEQGDSAMYLCASSLQMDRDNEQFFGPGTRLTVL.

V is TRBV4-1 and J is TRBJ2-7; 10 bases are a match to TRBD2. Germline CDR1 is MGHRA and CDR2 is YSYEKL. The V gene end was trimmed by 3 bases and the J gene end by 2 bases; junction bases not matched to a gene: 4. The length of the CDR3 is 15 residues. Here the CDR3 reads CASSQSSGGAYEQYF. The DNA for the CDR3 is TGCGCCAGCAGCCAGAGCAGCGGGGGGGCCTACGAGCAGTACTTC.

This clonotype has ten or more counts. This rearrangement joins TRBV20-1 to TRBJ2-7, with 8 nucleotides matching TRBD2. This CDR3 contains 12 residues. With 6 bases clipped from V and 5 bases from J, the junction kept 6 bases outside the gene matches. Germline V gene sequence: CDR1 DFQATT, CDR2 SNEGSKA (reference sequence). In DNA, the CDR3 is TGCAGTGCCTTGGGACTAGTAGACGAGCAGTACTTC. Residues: CSALGLVDEQYF.

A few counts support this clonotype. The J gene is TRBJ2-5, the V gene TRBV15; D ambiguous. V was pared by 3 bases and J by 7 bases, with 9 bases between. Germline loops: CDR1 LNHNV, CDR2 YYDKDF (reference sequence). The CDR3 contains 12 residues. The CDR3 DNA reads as TGTGCCACCAGCAGGGCCAGAGCGACCCAGTACTTC. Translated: CATSRARATQYF.

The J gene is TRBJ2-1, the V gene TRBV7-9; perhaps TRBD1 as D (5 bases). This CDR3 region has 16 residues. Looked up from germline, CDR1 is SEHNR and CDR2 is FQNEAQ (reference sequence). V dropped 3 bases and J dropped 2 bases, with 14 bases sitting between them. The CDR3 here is CASSFRTHGPYNEQFF. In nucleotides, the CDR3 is TGTGCCAGCAGCTTCCGGACACACGGACCCTACAATGAGCAGTTCTTC.

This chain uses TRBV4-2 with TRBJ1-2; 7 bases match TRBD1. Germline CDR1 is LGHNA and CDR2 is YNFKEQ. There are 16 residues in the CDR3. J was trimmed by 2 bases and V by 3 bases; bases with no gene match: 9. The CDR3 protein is CASSHPGGRGNYGYTF. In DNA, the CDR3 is TGTGCCAGCAGCCATCCGGGGGGCAGGGGGAACTATGGCTACACCTTC.

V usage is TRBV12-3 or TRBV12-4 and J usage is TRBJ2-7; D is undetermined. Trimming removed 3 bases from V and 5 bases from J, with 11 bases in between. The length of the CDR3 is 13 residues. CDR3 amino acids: CASSFGGLNEQYF. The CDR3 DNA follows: TGTGCCAGCAGTTTTGGTGGGTTGAACGAGCAGTACTTC.

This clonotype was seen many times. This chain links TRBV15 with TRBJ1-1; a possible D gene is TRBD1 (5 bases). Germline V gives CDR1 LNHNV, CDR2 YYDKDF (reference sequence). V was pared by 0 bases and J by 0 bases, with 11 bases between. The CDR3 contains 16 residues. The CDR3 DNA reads TGTGCCACCAGCAGAGATCAAGGGACGTTGAACACTGAAGCTTTCTTT. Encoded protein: CATSRDQGTLNTEAFF.

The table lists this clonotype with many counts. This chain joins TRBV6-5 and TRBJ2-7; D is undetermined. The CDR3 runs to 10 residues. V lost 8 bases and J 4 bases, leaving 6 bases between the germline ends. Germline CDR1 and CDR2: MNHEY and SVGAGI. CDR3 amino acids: CASGEYEQYF. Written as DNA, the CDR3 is TGTGCCAGCGGGGAATACGAGCAGTACTTC.

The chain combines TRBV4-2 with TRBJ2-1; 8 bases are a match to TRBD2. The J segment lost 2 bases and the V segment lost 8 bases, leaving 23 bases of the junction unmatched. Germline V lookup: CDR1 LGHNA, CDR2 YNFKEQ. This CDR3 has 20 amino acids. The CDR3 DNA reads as TGTGCCAGCGGCCCCGGGTGCCTAGCGGGCCCTAATTCCCCCTACAATGAGCAGTTCTTC. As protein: CASGPGCLAGPNSPYNEQFF.

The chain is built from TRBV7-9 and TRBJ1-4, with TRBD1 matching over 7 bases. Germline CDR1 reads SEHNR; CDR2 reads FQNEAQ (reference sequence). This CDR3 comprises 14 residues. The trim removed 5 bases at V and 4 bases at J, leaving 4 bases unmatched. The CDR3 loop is CASSETGSNEKLFF. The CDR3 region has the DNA TGTGCCAGCAGCGAGACAGGGAGTAATGAAAAACTGTTTTTT.

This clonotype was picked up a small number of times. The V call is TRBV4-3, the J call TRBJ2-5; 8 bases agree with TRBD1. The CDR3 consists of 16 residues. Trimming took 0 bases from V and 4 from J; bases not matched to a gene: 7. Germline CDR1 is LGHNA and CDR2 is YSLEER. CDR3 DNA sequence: TGCGCCAGCAGCCAAGATAACAGGGGGAGGTTAGAGACCCAGTACTTC. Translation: CASSQDNRGRLETQYF.

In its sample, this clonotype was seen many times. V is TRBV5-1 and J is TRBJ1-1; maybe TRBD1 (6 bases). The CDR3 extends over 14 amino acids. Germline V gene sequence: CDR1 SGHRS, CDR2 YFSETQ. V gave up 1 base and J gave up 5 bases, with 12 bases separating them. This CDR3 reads CASSLRRGGTEAFF. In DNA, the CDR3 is TGCGCCAGCAGCTTGCGAAGGGGGGGGACTGAAGCTTTCTTT. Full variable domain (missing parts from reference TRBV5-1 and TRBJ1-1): KAGVTQTPRYLIKTRGQQVTLSCSPISGHRSVSWYQQTPGQGLQFLFEYFSETQRNKGNFPGRFSGRQFSNSRSEMNVSTLELGDSALYLCASSLRRGGTEAFFGQGTRLTVV.